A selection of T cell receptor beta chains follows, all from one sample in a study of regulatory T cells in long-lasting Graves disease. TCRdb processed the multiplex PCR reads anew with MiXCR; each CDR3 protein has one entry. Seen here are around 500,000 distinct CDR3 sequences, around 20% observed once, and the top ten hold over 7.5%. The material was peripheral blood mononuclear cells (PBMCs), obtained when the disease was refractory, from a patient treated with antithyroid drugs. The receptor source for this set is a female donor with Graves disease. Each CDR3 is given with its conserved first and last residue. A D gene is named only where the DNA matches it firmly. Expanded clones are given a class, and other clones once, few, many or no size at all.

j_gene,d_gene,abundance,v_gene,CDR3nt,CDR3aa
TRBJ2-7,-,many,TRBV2,TGTGCCAGCATGGACCAGGTGGGCTACTACGAGCAGTACTTC,CASMDQVGYYEQYF
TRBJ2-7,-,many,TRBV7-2,TGTGCCAGCAGCTTAGGAGACTGGGGCTACGAGCAGTACTTC,CASSLGDWGYEQYF
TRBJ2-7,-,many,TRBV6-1,TGTGCCAGCAGCCCCCCGGACACACGGGAGCAGTACTTC,CASSPPDTREQYF
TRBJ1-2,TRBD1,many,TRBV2,TGTGCCAGCAGTATGGACAGGGTCGGCCGGGGCTACACCTTC,CASSMDRVGRGYTF
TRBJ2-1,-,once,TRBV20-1,TGCAGTGGGGGGAGGCACAACAATGAGCAGTTCTTC,CSGGRHNNEQFF
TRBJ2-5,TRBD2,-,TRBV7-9,TGTGCCAGCAGCTTAGCAATCCCTAGCGGGGAGACCCAGTACTTC,CASSLAIPSGETQYF
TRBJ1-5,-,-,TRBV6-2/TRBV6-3,TGTGCCAGCAGTTACTCGTTGGCTCAGGGGCCCCAGCATTTT,CASSYSLAQGPQHF
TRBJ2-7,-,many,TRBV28,TGTGCCAGCAGCCCCCCCGCCCCGGGGGAGCAGTACTTC,CASSPPAPGEQYF
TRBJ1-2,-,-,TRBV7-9,TGTGCCAGCAGCTTAGATTTTCGGGGGCTCGGCTACACCTTC,CASSLDFRGLGYTF
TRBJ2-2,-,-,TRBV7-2,TGTGCCAGCAGCTTACTCGGGACTGACGCGAACACCGGGGAGCTGTTTTTT,CASSLLGTDANTGELFF
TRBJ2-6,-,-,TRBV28,TGTGCCAGCAGTACACAGGGAGTTGGGGGGGCCAACGTCCTGACTTTC,CASSTQGVGGANVLTF
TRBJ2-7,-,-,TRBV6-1,TGTGCCAGCAGGCGGGGAACCACCTACGAGCAGTACTTC,CASRRGTTYEQYF
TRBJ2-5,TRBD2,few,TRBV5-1,TGCGCCAGCAGCTTGGAACTAGCGACAGCGGAGACCCAGTACTTC,CASSLELATAETQYF
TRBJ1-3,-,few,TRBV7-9,TGTGCCAGCAGCTTAGAACCCCGGGTAGGATCTGGAAACACCATATATTTT,CASSLEPRVGSGNTIYF
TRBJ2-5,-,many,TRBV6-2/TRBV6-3,TGTGCCAGCAGTTACTCGATGGGGCCTACCCAGTACTTC,CASSYSMGPTQYF
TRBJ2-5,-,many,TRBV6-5,TGTGCCAGCAGTTACAGGGCGGGCAGAATAGAGACCCAGTACTTC,CASSYRAGRIETQYF
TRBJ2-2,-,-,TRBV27,TGTGCCAGCAATCCGGCAGGCTCGAACACCGGGGAGCTGTTTTTT,CASNPAGSNTGELFF
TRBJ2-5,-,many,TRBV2,TGTGCCACCATTGGAGGAGGGAAGACCCAGTACTTC,CATIGGGKTQYF
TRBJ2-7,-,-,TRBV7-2,TGTGCCAGCAGCTTTTTCTCGGGCACCTACGAGCAGTACTTC,CASSFFSGTYEQYF
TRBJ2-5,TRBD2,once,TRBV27,TGTGCCAGCAGTCCCGGGACTAGCGGGATAGAGACCCAGTACTTC,CASSPGTSGIETQYF
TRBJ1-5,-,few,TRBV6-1,TGTGCCAGCAGTGAATGGTGGAATCGCAATCAGCCCCAGCATTTT,CASSEWWNRNQPQHF
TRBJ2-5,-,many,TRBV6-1,TGTGCCAGCAGGCCACCGGGACGTCAAGAGACCCAGTACTTC,CASRPPGRQETQYF
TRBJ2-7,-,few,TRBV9,TGTGCCAGCAGCCCCGGTGGGGGTACCTACGAGCAGTACTTC,CASSPGGGTYEQYF
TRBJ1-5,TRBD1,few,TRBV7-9,TGTGCCAGCAGCGTAGTTTCCGGGACAGATCCCAATCAGCCCCAGCATTTT,CASSVVSGTDPNQPQHF
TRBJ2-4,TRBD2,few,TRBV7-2,TGTGCCAGCAGCTTAGTTGGGACTAGCGGGCCCAAAAACATTCAGTACTTC,CASSLVGTSGPKNIQYF
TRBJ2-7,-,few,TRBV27,TGTGCCAGTGCCCTCACGTCATCCTACGAGCAGTACTTC,CASALTSSYEQYF
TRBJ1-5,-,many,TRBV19,TGTGCCAGTAGTATGCTGATTAGCAATCAGCCCCAGCATTTT,CASSMLISNQPQHF
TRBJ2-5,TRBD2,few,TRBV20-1,TGCAGTGCTAGAGCTAGCGGGAGAGAGACCCAGTACTTC,CSARASGRETQYF
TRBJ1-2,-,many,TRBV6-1,TGTGCCAGCAGCGGTGAGCAAGTTGGCTACACCTTC,CASSGEQVGYTF
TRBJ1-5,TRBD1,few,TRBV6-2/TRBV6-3,TGTGCCAGCAGTTACCGGGACAGGGACCATCAGCCCCAGCATTTT,CASSYRDRDHQPQHF
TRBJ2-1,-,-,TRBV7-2,TGTGCCAGCACCATAGGTTACAATGAGCAGTTCTTC,CASTIGYNEQFF
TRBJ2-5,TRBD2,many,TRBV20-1,TGCAGTGCTAGAGAGGGACTAGCGGCCCCGTACCAAGAGACCCAGTACTTC,CSAREGLAAPYQETQYF
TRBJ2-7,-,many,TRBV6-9,TGTGCCAGCAGTTATATCCAGGCCTACGAGCAGTACTTC,CASSYIQAYEQYF
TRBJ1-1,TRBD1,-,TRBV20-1,TGCAGTGCTAGCAGACAGGGTATGAACACTGAAGCTTTCTTT,CSASRQGMNTEAFF
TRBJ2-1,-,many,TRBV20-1,TGCAGTGCTAGCGGGGCTAGCTCCTACAATGAGCAGTTCTTC,CSASGASSYNEQFF
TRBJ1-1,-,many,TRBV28,TGTGCCAGCAGTCGGACACTTAAGAACACTGAAGCTTTCTTT,CASSRTLKNTEAFF
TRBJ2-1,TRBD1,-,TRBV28,TGTGCCAGCAGTTCAATGTACGGGACAGGGTCATACAATGAGCAGCTCTTC,CASSSMYGTGSYNEQLF